This TCR beta chain was sequenced for a study of neurological immune-mediated disorders. Broader study findings: HTLV-1-associated myelopathy led in TCR clonal expansion, while multiple sclerosis ranked lowest, below healthy controls. Expanded clones shared no identical CDR3 amino acid sequences across subjects, which suggested private TCR-beta repertoires in all groups.

This sample's time point: longitudinal time-point 3. This clonotype came up many times. What it recognizes is unknown. The length of the CDR3 is 13 residues. Germline V lookup: CDR1 DFQATT, CDR2 SNEGSKA (reference sequence). V trimming: 6 bases; J trimming: 6 bases; junction bases outside the gene matches: 8. Synthesis of cDNA used 5'RACE (with 10-nucleotide random UMIs). MiXCR, applied by TCRdb to the 5' RACE reads, yields one record per CDR3 protein. The repertoire includes approximately 45,000 distinct CDR3 sequences, approximately 15% of them detected once, and about an eighth sits in the top ten. The source of this sequence is a man aged 30 to 39 in good health. Material for sequencing was PBMCs. This chain connects TRBV20-1 to TRBJ2-7; TRBD1 matches 10 bases. CDR3 in DNA: TGCAGTGCCTCCGACAGGGGGCTCCTCGAGCAGTACTTC. Its translation: CSASDRGLLEQYF.